This record covers a single T cell receptor beta chain. Its antigen is undetermined. Germline V gene sequence: CDR1 DFQATT, CDR2 SNEGSKA (reference sequence). With V trimmed by 5 bases and J by 4 bases, 7 bases remained unmatched. The CDR3 spans 14 residues. Alongside a J-beta primer mix, a sample-barcoded 5' primer served in a second PCR lasting 7 to 11 cycles. TCRdb redid the calling of the 5' RACE reads with MiXCR, one entry per CDR3 protein. The sample lists 720,000 or so distinct CDR3 sequences; 40% to 50% were seen once. The sample belongs to a study of blood T cells in healthy people across ages. Study results and caveats: A strong correlation was found between TCR beta diversity and the percentage of naive T cells.

This chain connects TRBV20-1 to TRBJ1-3; 8 nucleotides line up with TRBD1. The sequence derives from an elderly man in good health. The sequencing input was blood. CDR3 protein: CSARLDRVGNTIYF. DNA of the CDR3: TGCAGTGCTCGCCTGGACAGGGTCGGAAACACCATATATTTT.